This T cell receptor beta chain was identified in a study of blood T cell repertoires in COVID-19. Looking at the study overall: From the United States, Italy and Spain came samples of acute and convalescent COVID-19. Sample material is recorded as cDNA or gDNA derived from T cells, B-cell-depleted T cells, or PBMCs.

Per the original methods: For nucleated cells, counts were estimated from reference gene primer amplification. Sequencing was performed with immunoSEQ multiplex PCR; in TCRdb, only in-frame clones are kept and a portion is missing. That table is the source of V, J and clone size, and D and trimming were worked out from the DNA. The table has roughly 190,000 clones, about 88% seen once. Trimming stripped 6 bases from V and 2 bases from J, with 11 bases between. Germline CDR1 is LNHDA and CDR2 is SQIVND (reference sequence). The CDR3 is 14 residues long. The TCR comes from a young man with active or convalescent COVID-19. Specimen: peripheral blood. The gene calls are TRBV19 and TRBJ1-3; D may be TRBD1 (5 bases). The CDR3 spells CASSRGNTGNTIYF. As DNA, the CDR3 is TGTGCCAGTAGCCGGGGGAATACTGGAAACACCATATATTTT.